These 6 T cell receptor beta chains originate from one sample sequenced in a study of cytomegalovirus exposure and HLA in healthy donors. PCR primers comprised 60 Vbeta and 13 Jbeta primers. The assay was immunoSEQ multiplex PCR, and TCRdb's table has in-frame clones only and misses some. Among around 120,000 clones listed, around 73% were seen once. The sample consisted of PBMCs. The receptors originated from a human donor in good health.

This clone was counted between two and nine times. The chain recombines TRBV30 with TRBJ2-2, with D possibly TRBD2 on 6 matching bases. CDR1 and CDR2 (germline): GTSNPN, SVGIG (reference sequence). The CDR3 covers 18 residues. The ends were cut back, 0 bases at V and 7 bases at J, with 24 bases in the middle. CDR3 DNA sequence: TGTGCCTGGAGTGTCCGCACCGCAAGTGTGGGGGGTGTCGGGGAGCTGTTTTTT. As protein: CAWSVRTASVGGVGELFF.

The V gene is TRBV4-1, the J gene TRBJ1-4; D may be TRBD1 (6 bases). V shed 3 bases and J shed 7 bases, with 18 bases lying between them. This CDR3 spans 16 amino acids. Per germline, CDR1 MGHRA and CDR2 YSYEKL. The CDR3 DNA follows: TGCGCCAGCAGCCAGGCCCAAGGTACAGGGAGTGAAAAACTGTTTTTT. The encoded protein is CASSQAQGTGSEKLFF.

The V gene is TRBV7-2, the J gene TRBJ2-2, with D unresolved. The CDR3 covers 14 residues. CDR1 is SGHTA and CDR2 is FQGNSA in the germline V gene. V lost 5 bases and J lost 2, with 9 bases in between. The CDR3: CASSLRRNTGELFF. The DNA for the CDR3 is TGTGCCAGCAGCCTGAGGAGAAACACCGGGGAGCTGTTTTTT.

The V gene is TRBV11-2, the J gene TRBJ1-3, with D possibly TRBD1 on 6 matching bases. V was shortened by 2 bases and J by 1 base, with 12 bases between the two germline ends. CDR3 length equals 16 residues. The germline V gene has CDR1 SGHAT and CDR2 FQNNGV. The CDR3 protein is CASSLLGAQSGNTIYF. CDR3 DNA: TGTGCCAGCAGCTTACTGGGGGCTCAATCTGGAAACACCATATATTTT.

The DNA for the CDR3 is TGTGCCAGCAGTTACTCCTCGGGGACAGGGAATGGCTACACCTTC. Amino acid sequence: CASSYSSGTGNGYTF. The chain couples TRBV6-5 to TRBJ1-2; 9 nucleotides line up with TRBD1. V dropped 0 bases and J dropped 6; count of bases not matched to a gene: 5. The CDR3 extends over 15 amino acids. CDR1 and CDR2 (germline): MNHEY, SVGAGI.

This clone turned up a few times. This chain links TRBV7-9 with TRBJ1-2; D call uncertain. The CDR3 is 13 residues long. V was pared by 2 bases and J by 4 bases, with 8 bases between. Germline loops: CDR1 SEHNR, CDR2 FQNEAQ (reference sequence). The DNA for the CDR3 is TGTGCCAGCAGCTTACCTTCTCCCTATGGCTACACCTTC. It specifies CASSLPSPYGYTF.